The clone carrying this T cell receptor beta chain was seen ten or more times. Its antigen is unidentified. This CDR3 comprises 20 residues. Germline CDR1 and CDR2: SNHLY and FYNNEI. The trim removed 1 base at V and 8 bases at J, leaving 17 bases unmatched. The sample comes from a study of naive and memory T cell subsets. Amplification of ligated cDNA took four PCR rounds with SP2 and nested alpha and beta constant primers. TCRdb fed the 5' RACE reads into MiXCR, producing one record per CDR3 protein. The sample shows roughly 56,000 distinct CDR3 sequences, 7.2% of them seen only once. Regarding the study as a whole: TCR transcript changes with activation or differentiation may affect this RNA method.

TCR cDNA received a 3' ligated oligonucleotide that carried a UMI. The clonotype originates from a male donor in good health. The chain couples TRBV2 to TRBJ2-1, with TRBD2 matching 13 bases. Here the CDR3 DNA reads TGTGCCAGCAGTGAAGTCCGCGCCGGACTAGCGGGAGTCGTGGTCGATGAGCAGTTCTTC. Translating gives CASSEVRAGLAGVVVDEQFF.